The clone carrying this T cell receptor (beta chain) came up a few times. The CDR3 has 15 residues. Trimming took 6 bases from V and 4 from J, leaving 19 bases between them. Per the germline V gene, CDR1 is SGHRS and CDR2 is YFSETQ. The treatment: oral pan-JAK inhibitor, 5-10 mg twice daily. Sequencing used cDNA as its template, made by extracting RNA and reverse transcribing it. Clones were sequenced by immunoSEQ multiplex PCR, and TCRdb holds only the in-frame ones, with some missing. The table has some 190,000 clones, 66% seen once. This specimen comes from a study of CD8+ T cells in alopecia areata.

The TCR was taken from a human donor with alopecia areata. This chain uses TRBV5-1 with TRBJ2-5; D possibly corresponds to TRBD2 (5 bases). The starting material was CD4+ T cells sorted from blood, obtained at approximately week 45, from a patient treated with tofacitinib. In DNA, the CDR3 is TGCGCCAGCACCACCGTTGGGAACGGAGGAGAGACCCAGTACTTC. Translated: CASTTVGNGGETQYF.